This TCR beta chain was found in a study of blood T cells in healthy people across ages (dated by TCRdb to about 2015). With regard to the full study: In model experiments, template switching captured roughly one uniquely barcoded TCR beta cDNA molecule for every two T cells. Donors were grouped into four age groups: young (average approximately 15 years), middle-aged (roughly 38), aged (approximately 67) and long-lived (about 90). The study measured age-related changes in TCR beta repertoire diversity using deep sequencing normalized with unique cDNA molecular identifiers. Two additional independent replicas of 1 million unique cDNA reads from the same blood draw were analyzed for two donors (one aged 18 to 30 and one aged 80 or older). To avoid experimental bias, donors of different ages were spread randomly across the sequencing lanes.

CDR1 and CDR2, per the germline V gene, are SGHRS and YFSETQ. There are 15 amino acids in the CDR3, from cysteine to phenylalanine inclusive. Here the CDR3 DNA is all that survives: 45 bases in frame from base 1. The sample holds a few counts of this clonotype. The specificity of this receptor is unknown. Base qualities are not provided; no much larger clone lies one nucleotide away. Study-wide findings and limitations: Bulk unsorted PBMC profiling prevented conclusive comparison of naive and antigen-experienced compartments. Compared with the aged group, the long-lived group had more naive CD4+ T cells, fewer expanded clones and increased TCR diversity, a pattern suggesting age selection. Because donor CMV infection status was unknown, age-related changes in expanded clonotypes were potentially confounded. Observed TCR beta diversity per million T cells fell roughly linearly with age, and a significant reduction was already apparent by age around 44. A strong correlation was found between observed TCR beta diversity and the percentage of naive T cells measured by flow cytometry. Total diversity estimates from one million sequenced T cells were considered lower bounds and underestimates.

The protocol used for the library was 5' RACE. The reads were generated on an Illumina HiSeq 2500. A second PCR of about 6 to 12 cycles was run with a J-beta primer mix and a sample-barcoded 5' primer. Each TCR beta cDNA molecule received a unique molecular identifier from a template-switch 5' adaptor carrying 12 random nucleotides. At least 3 million CDR3-containing paired-end reads were obtained from each sample. All of the RNA was converted into first-strand cDNA using the Mint cDNA synthesis kit, with a TRBC-specific oligonucleotide serving as the primer. After uracil-DNA glycosylase treatment, a first 18-cycle PCR used universal primers M1SS and BC2_uni_R on all cDNA. Processing in the source paper ran as follows. Each sample was normalized by randomly selecting 1 million high-quality reads, each carrying a distinct molecular identifier. Instead of being binned into consensus sequences, reads that shared molecular identifiers were thrown out. CDR3 identification, clonotype clustering and error correction used MiTCR with a Q25 quality threshold and the strictest error-elimination algorithm. A nonparametric unseen species model with Euler transformation was used to estimate a lower bound on total TCR beta diversity. TCRdb cleaned the public reads at Q25 with fastp, built clones with MiXCR and kept in-frame beta chains. Rows with a matching CDR3 protein are joined into one entry that keeps the most common DNA and genes. The V and J calls reflect TCRdb's pipeline rather than the authors' work. The sample contains about 800,000 distinct CDR3 sequences, 58% of them found a single time. The top ten constitute approximately 20% of the sample.

The donors were a few dozen Caucasian individuals from Russia, aged roughly 6 to 90 years, who were systemically healthy. Each donor gave 8 to 10 milliliters of peripheral blood, drawn into EDTA-treated Vacutainer tubes. PBMCs were isolated by Ficoll-Paque density-gradient centrifugation, with at least 7 million obtained per sample. Trizol reagent was used to extract total RNA from the PBMCs, yielding at least 5.5 micrograms per sample. Naive CD45RAhigh/CD27high T cell percentages were measured by flow cytometry on a PBMC aliquot from every donor. Sequencing was performed on blood. The clonotype was recovered from a man aged 25-45 years in good health. Recombination linked TRBV5-1 to TRBJ2-5; TRBD2 matches 7 bases in the middle. The end of the DNA aligns better with TRBJ2-7, so the J call may be wrong. The CDR3 is CASRSIAGQAYEQYF. At the DNA level, the sequence is TGCGCCAGCAGATCTATAGCGGGCCAAGCCTACGAGCAGTACTTC.